These 24 T cell receptor beta chains originate from one sample sequenced in a study of OX40 agonist ivuxolimab in advanced cancers. Only in-frame clones appear in the TCRdb table, and some are missing; sequencing was by immunoSEQ multiplex PCR. The table has under 200,000 clones, 94% seen once. Sequencing used CD4+ or CD8+ T cells sorted from blood, obtained in a trial of the OX40 agonist ivuxolimab. These TCRs come from an adult with an advanced solid tumor such as melanoma, head and neck, liver or kidney cancer.

This chain uses TRBV19 with TRBJ1-1, with 7 bases aligning to TRBD1. The CDR3 is 16 amino acids. The J segment lost 1 base and the V segment lost 1 base, leaving 6 bases of the junction unmatched. Germline lookup yields CDR1 LNHDA and CDR2 SQIVND (reference sequence). In DNA, the CDR3 is TGTGCCAGTAGTATAGGCCCGACAGGGAGGAACACTGAAGCTTTCTTT. Translated: CASSIGPTGRNTEAFF.

This clone appeared a single time. The rearrangement joins TRBV6-1 to TRBJ2-5; D gene ambiguous. The CDR3 sequence is 14 residues long. The V end was cut by 6 bases, the J end by 5 bases, with 16 bases between. Per germline, CDR1 MNHNS and CDR2 SASEGT. The CDR3 nucleotides are TGTGCCAGCAGACCCAGCCCCGGACGGGAGACCCAGTACTTC. The encoded protein is CASRPSPGRETQYF.

The genes are TRBV7-2 and TRBJ2-7, with TRBD1 identical over 7 bases. Germline lookup yields CDR1 SGHTA and CDR2 FQGNSA. The V segment lost 5 bases and the J segment 2 bases; nucleotides outside the gene matches: 9. The CDR3 spans 15 residues. The CDR3 DNA sequence: TGTGCCAGCAGCGGGCCCGGACAGGAGGCCTACGAGCAGTACTTC. It is translated as CASSGPGQEAYEQYF.

The count of this clone is one. For the CDR3, the DNA is TGTGCCAGCAGGGGAGGGGCTGGGGAGACCCAGTACTTC. Its protein is CASRGGAGETQYF. The rearrangement links TRBV27 to TRBJ2-5, with TRBD2 matching over 7 bases. Germline V CDR1 and CDR2: MNHEY, SMNVEV (reference sequence). This CDR3 is built from 13 residues. V lost 6 bases to trimming and J lost 5 bases; unmatched junction nucleotides: 6.

As for this clone: The same CDR3 also results from other DNA sequences found in this sample. V gene TRBV6-5 combines with J gene TRBJ2-7, with TRBD1 matching over 11 bases. J was trimmed by 4 bases and V by 0 bases; bases with no gene match: 2. The CDR3 runs 15 residues. The germline V gene encodes CDR1 MNHEY and CDR2 SVGAGI. This chain's CDR3 is CASSYSGTGGYEQYF. Here the CDR3 DNA reads TGTGCCAGCAGTTACTCGGGGACAGGGGGATACGAGCAGTACTTC.

This clone showed up just once. V is TRBV6-6 and J is TRBJ1-5; 7 bases map to TRBD1. This CDR3 comprises 15 residues. The germline gives CDR1 MNHNY, CDR2 SVGAGI (reference sequence). Trimming took 0 bases from V and 8 from J; bases not matched to a gene: 7. CDR3 residues: CASSYSAGGREPQHF. The CDR3, as DNA: TGTGCCAGCAGTTACTCCGCAGGGGGGAGGGAGCCCCAGCATTTT.

This chain connects TRBV7-2 to TRBJ2-3; D tentatively fits TRBD1 or TRBD2 (5 bases each). Germline V gene sequence: CDR1 SGHTA, CDR2 FQGNSA. V gave up 1 base and J gave up 1 base, with 15 bases separating them. The length of the CDR3 is 17 residues. The CDR3 loop is CASSLVWGLARTDTQYF. The CDR3, as DNA: TGTGCCAGCAGCTTAGTCTGGGGGTTAGCGCGCACAGATACGCAGTATTTT.

The chain has TRBV4-1 and TRBJ2-2; D gene uncertain. The CDR3 has 14 residues. Trimming left V 0 bases short and J 7 bases short, with 9 bases between. CDR1 is MGHRA, CDR2 YSYEKL, per germline. This CDR3 is CASSQDEWGGELFF. The CDR3, as DNA: TGCGCCAGCAGCCAAGATGAATGGGGCGGGGAGCTGTTTTTT.

The rearrangement links TRBV7-6 to TRBJ2-5; D is undetermined. The germline V and J ends were trimmed by 1 base and 5 bases, with 11 bases remaining between them. The CDR3 contains 14 residues. Germline CDR1 is SGHVS and CDR2 is FNYEAQ. The CDR3 protein is CASSLDDGGETQYF. For the CDR3, the DNA is TGTGCCAGCAGCTTAGACGATGGTGGGGAGACCCAGTACTTC.

The V gene is TRBV5-1, the J gene TRBJ2-5; D may be TRBD1 (6 bases). The DNA matches TRBJ2-7 better at its end, which makes the J call doubtful. The length of the CDR3 is 14 residues. The germline gives CDR1 SGHRS, CDR2 YFSETQ. CDR3 region: CASSLGRGNYEQYF. CDR3 bases: TGCGCCAGCAGCTTGGGAAGGGGGAACTACGAGCAGTACTTC.

V gene TRBV7-2 combines with J gene TRBJ1-5, with 7 nucleotides matching TRBD1. Trimming cost V 3 bases and J 1 base; bases outside gene matches: 6. CDR1 and CDR2 from the germline V gene are SGHTA and FQGNSA. The CDR3 has 16 residues. The CDR3 DNA sequence: TGTGCCAGCAGCTTCCGACAGGGCGGGAGCAATCAGCCCCAGCATTTT. As protein: CASSFRQGGSNQPQHF. Full variable domain (missing parts from reference TRBV7-2 and TRBJ1-5): GAGVSQSPSNKVTEKGKDVELRCDPISGHTALYWYRQSLGQGLEFLIYFQGNSAPDKSGLPSDRFSAERTGGSVSTLTIQRTQQEDSAVYLCASSFRQGGSNQPQHFGDGTRLSIL.

The chain recombines TRBV7-3 with TRBJ1-1; D not certain. V gave up 5 bases and J gave up 8 bases, with 12 bases separating them. The CDR3 spans 12 residues. The V gene's germline CDR1 is SGHTA and CDR2 FQGTGA. The CDR3 DNA reads as TGTGCCAGCAGCCATCTGGCGGGAGAAGCTTTCTTT. It translates to CASSHLAGEAFF.

J is TRBJ1-5 and V is TRBV27; tentatively, D is TRBD1 (5 bases). CDR3 length equals 13 residues. Germline loops: CDR1 MNHEY, CDR2 SMNVEV (reference sequence). Deletions cut 8 bases from V and 4 bases from J, with 12 bases between. Here the CDR3 reads CASSGARNQPQHF. DNA of the CDR3: TGTGCCAGCTCCGGGGCCCGAAATCAGCCCCAGCATTTT.

In its sample, this clone was seen once. Other DNA sequences from this sample encode an identical CDR3 as well. The chain has TRBV6-5 and TRBJ1-2; D may be TRBD1 (5 bases). The CDR3 spans 12 residues. V was cut by 3 bases and J by 4 bases, with 6 bases left in between. Germline lookup yields CDR1 MNHEY and CDR2 SVGAGI. CDR3 bases: TGTGCCAGCAGTTATGGGGGCTATGGCTACACCTTC. Protein product: CASSYGGYGYTF.

This clone was seen once. The genes are TRBV4-2 and TRBJ1-4, with 7 bases matching TRBD1. Germline V gene data show CDR1 as LGHNA and CDR2 as YNFKEQ. After removal of 0 bases from V and 3 bases from J, the junction contained 10 bases not matched to a gene. The CDR3 spans 18 residues. CDR3 sequence (DNA): TGTGCCAGCAGCCAAGATACAGGACAGGCTTATTCTAATGAAAAACTGTTTTTT. This encodes CASSQDTGQAYSNEKLFF.

The chain is built from TRBV9 and TRBJ2-3; D may be TRBD2 (5 bases). This CDR3 is built from 15 residues. In germline, CDR1 is SGDLS, CDR2 YYNGEE. V gave up 0 bases and J gave up 2 bases, with 10 bases separating them. The CDR3 DNA reads TGTGCCAGCAGCGTAGGGGCTAGCTCCACAGATACGCAGTATTTT. Translation gives CASSVGASSTDTQYF.

The count of this clone is one. In nucleotides, the CDR3 is TGTGCCTGGGATCTTCGGGCAGGGGAAGAGACCCAGTACTTC. As protein: CAWDLRAGEETQYF. The chain combines TRBV30 with TRBJ2-5; possibly TRBD1 for D (6 bases). From germline, CDR1 is GTSNPN and CDR2 SVGIG (reference sequence). Trimming stripped 5 bases from V and 3 bases from J, with 16 bases between. This CDR3 spans 14 amino acids.

This clone was counted once. The chain couples TRBV6-6 to TRBJ2-3; TRBD1 aligns across 8 bases. Germline V gene lookup returns CDR1 MNHNY and CDR2 SVGAGI (reference sequence). Trimming at V came to 5 bases and at J to 5 bases, leaving 3 bases not matched to a gene. The CDR3 has 13 amino acids. CDR3 nucleotide sequence: TGTGCCAGCAGTAGACAGGGGCGAGATACGCAGTATTTT. The encoded protein is CASSRQGRDTQYF.

The CDR3 sequence is CASSTPQVGRSEQYF. CDR3 DNA sequence: TGTGCCAGCAGTACCCCCCAGGTGGGCAGATCCGAGCAGTACTTC. The chain employs TRBV28 and TRBJ2-7; D is unclear. With 5 bases removed from V and 6 bases from J, the gap between germline ends came to 20 bases. CDR1 is MDHEN, CDR2 SYDVKM, per germline. The CDR3 spans 15 residues.

The chain is built from TRBV5-1 and TRBJ2-1; 9 nucleotides line up with TRBD2. Per germline, CDR1 SGHRS and CDR2 YFSETQ. J gave up 6 bases and V 3 bases, and 13 bases lay outside the gene matches. The CDR3 is 17 amino acids. The CDR3 reads CASSSPRGAGGGNEQFF. The CDR3, as DNA: TGCGCCAGCAGCTCCCCGCGGGGAGCGGGAGGTGGCAATGAGCAGTTCTTC. The full variable domain, completed using reference TRBV5-1 and TRBJ2-1, is KAGVTQTPRYLIKTRGQQVTLSCSPISGHRSVSWYQQTPGQGLQFLFEYFSETQRNKGNFPGRFSGRQFSNSRSEMNVSTLELGDSALYLCASSSPRGAGGGNEQFFGPGTRLTVL.

V usage is TRBV28 and J usage is TRBJ1-5; 8 nucleotides line up with TRBD1. The CDR3 length is 17 residues. In germline, CDR1 is MDHEN, CDR2 SYDVKM. Trimming cost V 5 bases and J 4 bases; bases outside gene matches: 13. The CDR3 sequence: CASSGRGDRGPNQPQHF. DNA for the CDR3: TGTGCCAGCAGTGGGCGCGGAGACAGGGGTCCTAATCAGCCCCAGCATTTT.

This sequence joins TRBV7-2 and TRBJ2-7; perhaps TRBD2 as D (6 bases). The V gene lost 0 bases and the J gene lost 0 bases, with 12 bases spanning the gap. Germline CDR1 SGHTA, CDR2 FQGNSA. The CDR3 totals 16 residues. The CDR3 region has the DNA TGTGCCAGCAGCTTAGCCGGGACTCAAAGCTCCTACGAGCAGTACTTC. Translated: CASSLAGTQSSYEQYF.

Here the CDR3 reads CASSLLGETQYF. CDR3 DNA: TGTGCCAGCAGCTTACTAGGGGAGACCCAGTACTTC. This sequence joins TRBV11-1 and TRBJ2-5; no clear D gene. The CDR3 length is 12 residues. Germline CDR1 is SGHAT and CDR2 is FQDESV (reference sequence). The V and J ends lost 2 bases and 5 bases respectively, with 6 bases between them. Using reference TRBV11-1 and TRBJ2-5 for the parts outside the CDR3, the full variable domain is EAEVAQSPRYKITEKSQAVAFWCDPISGHATLYWYRQILGQGPELLVQFQDESVVDDSQLPKDRFSAERLKGVDSTLKIQPAELGDSAMYLCASSLLGETQYFGPGTRLLVL.

The chain recombines TRBV7-2 with TRBJ2-1; TRBD2 matches at 11 bases. CDR3 length equals 16 residues. V gave up 5 bases and J gave up 9 bases; unmatched junction bases: 12. Germline V CDR1 and CDR2: SGHTA, FQGNSA. The CDR3 spells CASSPIGLAGGPEQFF. DNA for the CDR3: TGTGCCAGCAGCCCAATAGGGCTAGCGGGAGGCCCTGAGCAGTTCTTC.